These 32 T cell receptor beta chains were all obtained from the same sample, sequenced in a study of T cell responses to AZD1222 COVID-19 vaccine. Some clones are missing from TCRdb's copy, which holds only in-frame ones; the method was immunoSEQ multiplex PCR. The table records tens of thousands of clones, less than 95% of them present only once. The sample was peripheral blood, taken 28 days after the second AZD1222 dose. The receptors here all came from an adult who received the AZD1222 COVID-19 vaccine.

This sequence joins TRBV6-5 and TRBJ1-5; unclear D gene. CDR3 size: 13 residues. Germline loops: CDR1 MNHEY, CDR2 SVGAGI. The V end was cut by 3 bases, the J end by 9 bases, with 12 bases between. Written as DNA, the CDR3 is TGTGCCAGCAGTTATACGGTGGCGGGGCCCCAGCATTTT. It specifies CASSYTVAGPQHF.

The J gene is TRBJ2-7, the V gene TRBV7-2, with 10 bases identical to TRBD2. After removal of 4 bases from V and 4 bases from J, the junction contained 13 bases not matched to a gene. The CDR3 spans 17 residues. CDR1 is SGHTA, CDR2 FQGNSA, per germline. Here the CDR3 DNA reads TGTGCCAGCAGCTCGCATAGTCCTAGCGGGAGCCCGTACGAGCAGTACTTC. Its protein product is CASSSHSPSGSPYEQYF.

The CDR3 reads CAWSVGEAEAFF. CDR3 in DNA: TGTGCCTGGAGTGTAGGCGAAGCTGAAGCTTTCTTT. This chain uses TRBV30 with TRBJ1-1; D gene ambiguous. The germline CDR1 and CDR2 sequences are GTSNPN and SVGIG (reference sequence). The CDR3 has 12 residues. Trimming left V 0 bases short and J 6 bases short, with 8 bases between.

The chain carries TRBV29-1 and TRBJ1-1; D not resolved. This CDR3 has 11 amino acids. V dropped 0 bases and J dropped 12 bases, with 11 bases sitting between them. In germline, CDR1 is SQVTM, CDR2 ANQGSEA. CDR3 in amino acids: CSVEDLGYTFF. The CDR3 DNA sequence: TGCAGCGTTGAAGATCTTGGGTATACTTTCTTT. The entire variable domain, with the rest obtained from reference TRBV29-1 and TRBJ1-1, is as follows: SAVISQKPSRDICQRGTSLTIQCQVDSQVTMMFWYRQQPGQSLTLIATANQGSEATYESGFVIDKFPISRPNLTFSTLTVSNMSPEDSSIYLCSVEDLGYTFFGQGTRLTVV.

A few counts support this clone. J is TRBJ1-5 and V is TRBV9; D gene uncertain. The germline V and J ends were trimmed by 3 bases and 0 bases, with 10 bases remaining between them. The CDR3 loop spans 15 amino acids. Per germline, CDR1 SGDLS and CDR2 YYNGEE. The CDR3 region has the DNA TGTGCCAGCAGCGCAGACGGTTATAGCAATCAGCCCCAGCATTTT. Amino acids: CASSADGYSNQPQHF.

The rearrangement links TRBV2 to TRBJ1-3; TRBD1 might be the D (5 bases). V lost 4 bases and J 0 bases, leaving 7 bases between the germline ends. The CDR3 has 14 residues. Germline V gene sequence: CDR1 SNHLY, CDR2 FYNNEI. Here the CDR3 DNA reads TGTGCCAGCAGTGGGAGGGGCTCTGGAAACACCATATATTTT. This sequence encodes CASSGRGSGNTIYF.

The table lists this clone with a count of one. The rearrangement uses TRBV6-5 and TRBJ1-3; D gene ambiguous. Germline V gene sequence: CDR1 MNHEY, CDR2 SVGAGI. The CDR3 loop spans 14 amino acids. V lost 11 bases and J 0 bases, leaving 14 bases between the germline ends. The chain's CDR3 is CASSPGSSGNTIYF. Here the CDR3 DNA reads TGTGCCTCTTCCCCGGGTAGCTCTGGAAACACCATATATTTT.

The rearrangement joins TRBV7-6 to TRBJ2-1, with TRBD2 as a possible D gene (6 bases). Trimming removed 4 bases at V and 2 bases at J, with 12 bases between. CDR3 length equals 15 residues. The germline CDR1 and CDR2 sequences are SGHVS and FNYEAQ. The CDR3 region is CASSWGRTTYNEQFF. For the CDR3, the DNA is TGTGCCAGCAGCTGGGGGAGGACGACCTACAATGAGCAGTTCTTC.

The V and J genes are TRBV5-1 and TRBJ1-1; 9 positions agree with TRBD1. The CDR3 is 13 amino acids. The V gene's germline CDR1 is SGHRS and CDR2 YFSETQ. J lost 7 bases, V lost 4 bases, and 5 bases had no gene match. CDR3 coding DNA: TGCGCCAGCAGCCGGACAGGGGACCTTGAAGCTTTCTTT. Translating it yields CASSRTGDLEAFF.

The chain joins TRBV6-5 to TRBJ1-2, with 9 bases identical to TRBD1. V lost 6 bases, J lost 6 bases, and 5 bases stayed unmatched. The germline CDR1 and CDR2 sequences are MNHEY and SVGAGI. This CDR3 is built from 13 residues. The chain's CDR3 is CASSSTGGDGYTF. CDR3 DNA sequence: TGTGCCAGCAGCTCTACAGGGGGCGATGGCTACACCTTC.

The rearrangement uses TRBV6-5 and TRBJ2-2; D is unresolved. The length of the CDR3 is 11 residues. The V and J ends lost 8 bases and 3 bases respectively, with 4 bases between them. Germline V gene data show CDR1 as MNHEY and CDR2 as SVGAGI. CDR3 bases: TGTGCCAGCCTATACACCGGGGAGCTGTTTTTT. Its translation is CASLYTGELFF.

The V and J genes are TRBV7-7 and TRBJ1-5; D possibly corresponds to TRBD1 (5 bases). This CDR3 is 17 amino acids long. Trimming shortened V by 1 base and J by 2 bases, and 15 bases separated the two germline ends. Germline assignment: CDR1 SSHAT and CDR2 FNYEAQ (reference sequence). CDR3 region: CASSLVPFRDCNQPQHF. CDR3 coding DNA: TGTGCCAGCAGCTTAGTCCCCTTCAGGGATTGCAATCAGCCCCAGCATTTT.

The chain links TRBV11-2 to TRBJ1-6; a weak D match, TRBD1 (5 bases). Germline values: CDR1 SGHAT, CDR2 FQNNGV. This CDR3 comprises 16 residues. V was pared by 4 bases and J by 3 bases, with 13 bases between. CDR3 residues: CASSWGGVGYNSPLHF. CDR3 coding DNA: TGTGCCAGCAGCTGGGGGGGGGTCGGCTATAATTCACCCCTCCACTTT.

The gene calls are TRBV27 and TRBJ2-7, with a possible D match to TRBD2 (6 bases). The germline V gene encodes CDR1 MNHEY and CDR2 SMNVEV (reference sequence). The germline V and J ends were trimmed by 5 bases and 2 bases, with 13 bases remaining between them. The CDR3 consists of 14 residues. CDR3 bases: TGTGCCAGCAGTGATAAAAGACTAGCCTACGAGCAGTACTTC. It codes for CASSDKRLAYEQYF.

The rearrangement links TRBV7-2 to TRBJ1-2; D gene uncertain. The length of the CDR3 is 14 residues. CDR1 is SGHTA, CDR2 FQGNSA, per germline. The germline V and J ends were trimmed by 3 bases and 5 bases, with 13 bases remaining between them. In DNA form, the CDR3 reads TGTGCCAGCAGCTTCCAGAACGGGGATTATGGCTACACCTTC. This encodes CASSFQNGDYGYTF.

The chain carries TRBV6-5 and TRBJ1-3; D gene ambiguous. Germline assignment: CDR1 MNHEY and CDR2 SVGAGI. Trimming pared 8 bases from V and 4 bases from J, leaving 9 bases between. There are 12 residues in the CDR3. CDR3 sequence (DNA): TGTGCCAGCTTATCTATCGGAAACACCATATATTTT. The encoded protein is CASLSIGNTIYF.

This sequence joins TRBV19 and TRBJ2-1; D not resolved. This CDR3 has 13 amino acids. Looked up from germline, CDR1 is LNHDA and CDR2 is SQIVND (reference sequence). V lost 3 bases to trimming and J lost 3 bases, with 6 bases between them. CDR3 bases: TGTGCCAGTAGTATCGGGTTCTACAATGAGCAGTTCTTC. Protein: CASSIGFYNEQFF. The variable domain in full, with the rest retrieved from reference TRBV19 and TRBJ2-1, is DGGITQSPKYLFRKEGQNVTLSCEQNLNHDAMYWYRQDPGQGLRLIYYSQIVNDFQKGDIAEGYSVSREKKESFPLTVTSAQKNPTAFYLCASSIGFYNEQFFGPGTRLTVL.

This rearrangement joins TRBV7-6 to TRBJ2-6; 10 positions match TRBD1. Germline assignment: CDR1 SGHVS and CDR2 FNYEAQ. V was clipped by 6 bases and J by 4 bases; unmatched bases: 6. This CDR3 is built from 16 residues. CDR3 amino acids: CASSRGQGTGANVLTF. The DNA of the CDR3 is TGTGCCAGCAGTCGGGGACAGGGGACAGGGGCCAACGTCCTGACTTTC.

The chain recombines TRBV2 with TRBJ1-5, with D tentatively TRBD1 (5 bases). Germline-derived CDR1 and CDR2 are SNHLY and FYNNEI. Deletions cut 8 bases from V and 3 bases from J, with 14 bases between. This CDR3 has 14 residues. The CDR3 spells CASAGEWANQPQHF. In DNA form, the CDR3 reads TGTGCCAGCGCGGGGGAATGGGCCAATCAGCCCCAGCATTTT.

The chain is built from TRBV7-3 and TRBJ1-6, with 7 positions matching TRBD1. The CDR3 is 15 amino acids. V gave up 4 bases and J gave up 7 bases; unmatched junction bases: 7. Germline CDR1 is SGHTA and CDR2 is FQGTGA. In DNA, the CDR3 is TGTGCCAGCAGCTCAACCGGGACAGCCAATTCACCCCTCCACTTT. This encodes CASSSTGTANSPLHF.

This sequence joins TRBV5-4 and TRBJ2-5; 7 bases line up with TRBD1. In germline, CDR1 is SGHNT, CDR2 YYREEE (reference sequence). J lost 5 bases, V lost 0 bases, and 7 bases had no gene match. This CDR3 region has 15 residues. DNA of the CDR3: TGTGCCAGCAGCTTGGTGGGGACAGCTAGCGAGACCCAGTACTTC. It codes for CASSLVGTASETQYF.

The chain uses TRBV7-9 and TRBJ2-5; 8 bases map to TRBD2. Trimming at V came to 0 bases and at J to 5 bases, leaving 2 bases not matched to a gene. The CDR3 is made up of 14 amino acids. Looked up from germline, CDR1 is SEHNR and CDR2 is FQNEAQ (reference sequence). CDR3 coding DNA: TGTGCCAGCAGCTTAGCTCCTAGCGGGGAGACCCAGTACTTC. Translated, it gives CASSLAPSGETQYF. Full variable domain (rest looked up from reference TRBV7-9 and TRBJ2-5): DTGVSQNPRHKITKRGQNVTFRCDPISEHNRLYWYRQTLGQGPEFLTYFQNEAQLEKSRLLSDRFSAERPKGSFSTLEIQRTEQGDSAMYLCASSLAPSGETQYFGPGTRLLVL.

This chain connects TRBV21-1 to TRBJ1-1. TRBV21-1 is deemed a pseudogene. The CDR3 has 16 amino acids. The CDR3, as DNA: TGTGCCAGCAGCAAAGTGCGAGGTCCGGGTTTTGCTGAAGCTTTCTTT. Its protein product is CASSKVRGPGFAEAFF.

The chain links TRBV9 to TRBJ2-7, with a weak D call TRBD1 (6 bases). Germline CDR1 is SGDLS and CDR2 is YYNGEE. The CDR3 is 14 amino acids. Trimming removed 0 bases from V and 2 bases from J, with 9 bases in between. CDR3 nucleotides: TGTGCCAGCAGCGTAGGCGGACAGACCTACGAGCAGTACTTC. Translating it yields CASSVGGQTYEQYF.

The rearrangement uses TRBV5-5 and TRBJ2-7, with 7 nucleotides matching TRBD1. The germline CDR1 and CDR2 sequences are SGHKS and YYEKEE (reference sequence). CDR3 length equals 14 residues. The trim removed 2 bases at V and 1 base at J, leaving 3 bases unmatched. CDR3 DNA: TGTGCCAGCAGCTTATCGACAGGGTCCTACGAGCAGTACTTC. Translating gives CASSLSTGSYEQYF.

This chain joins TRBV11-3 and TRBJ1-1; TRBD1 aligns across 7 bases. Germline loops: CDR1 SGHNT, CDR2 YENEEA. With 6 bases clipped from V and 5 bases from J, the junction kept 6 bases outside the gene matches. This CDR3 region has 13 residues. Here the CDR3 DNA reads TGTGCCAGCAGTTTTGACAGGGAGACTGAAGCTTTCTTT. Encoded protein: CASSFDRETEAFF. The full variable domain, its missing parts supplied by reference TRBV11-3 and TRBJ1-1, is EAGVVQSPRYKIIEKKQPVAFWCNPISGHNTLYWYLQNLGQGPELLIRYENEEAVDDSQLPKDRFSAERLKGVDSTLKIQPAELGDSAVYLCASSFDRETEAFFGQGTRLTVV.

In DNA form, the CDR3 reads TGTGCCAGCAGTTTGTTGAGACAGGGACTCTATAATTCACCCCTCCACTTT. Translation: CASSLLRQGLYNSPLHF. The V call is TRBV27, the J call TRBJ1-6; 7 bases align to TRBD1. Germline V CDR1 and CDR2: MNHEY, SMNVEV (reference sequence). V lost 3 bases and J lost 3; bases outside the gene matches: 8. The length of the CDR3 is 17 residues.

DNA for the CDR3: TGTGCCACGTCGGAATACGAGCAGTACTTC. Amino acids: CATSEYEQYF. This chain joins TRBV2 and TRBJ2-7; D is uncertain. Looked up from germline, CDR1 is SNHLY and CDR2 is FYNNEI. The CDR3 is 10 residues long. V shed 10 bases and J shed 4 bases, with 8 bases lying between them.

The chain links TRBV7-9 to TRBJ1-2; no definite D call. The germline CDR1 and CDR2 sequences are SEHNR and FQNEAQ (reference sequence). Trimming left V 0 bases short and J 1 base short, with 12 bases between. The CDR3 spans 16 residues. CDR3 sequence reads: CASSLASQYDNYGYTF. The DNA of the CDR3 is TGTGCCAGCAGCTTAGCTAGTCAGTATGATAACTATGGCTACACCTTC. Together with reference TRBV7-9 and TRBJ1-2, the CDR3 gives the full variable domain: DTGVSQNPRHKITKRGQNVTFRCDPISEHNRLYWYRQTLGQGPEFLTYFQNEAQLEKSRLLSDRFSAERPKGSFSTLEIQRTEQGDSAMYLCASSLASQYDNYGYTFGSGTRLTVV.

This clone has only a few counts. The V and J genes are TRBV27 and TRBJ2-2; D is possibly TRBD1 (6 bases). V gave up 11 bases and J gave up 2 bases, with 21 bases separating them. The germline gives CDR1 MNHEY, CDR2 SMNVEV (reference sequence). The CDR3 runs to 16 residues. CDR3 coding DNA: TGTGCCGTACGACAGGCGGCAGGGATAAACACCGGGGAGCTGTTTTTT. Translation: CAVRQAAGINTGELFF.

As for this clone: The junction departs from the called germline gene at one end, perhaps through a read error. The J gene is TRBJ1-2, the V gene TRBV12-3 or TRBV12-4, with 7 bases matching TRBD1. The CDR3 is made up of 11 amino acids. The CDR3 bases are TGTGCCAGCAGTGGGGCGGGACAGATTTTTTTC. Its protein product is CASSGAGQIFF.

The V and J genes are TRBV2 and TRBJ1-5, with D tentatively TRBD1 (6 bases). Germline V gene data show CDR1 as SNHLY and CDR2 as FYNNEI. CDR3 length equals 15 residues. The ends were cut back, 7 bases at V and 0 bases at J, with 13 bases in the middle. Written as DNA, the CDR3 is TGTGCCAGCAAGTTCGACAGGTATAGCAATCAGCCCCAGCATTTT. Its translation is CASKFDRYSNQPQHF.